This entry concerns a single TCR beta chain. This table comes from immunoSEQ multiplex PCR, and its TCRdb copy is limited to in-frame clones, with some not included. The sample records around 88,000 clones, about nine tenths being singletons. The data are from a study of preoperative IRX-2 immunotherapy in early breast cancer. Treatment in this sample: preoperative locoregional IRX-2 cytokine immunotherapy. Preoperative locoregional IRX-2 cytokine immunotherapy was tested in the phase Ib source study. The V gene lost 2 bases and the J gene lost 1 base, with 9 bases spanning the gap. This CDR3 comprises 15 residues. Germline loops: CDR1 SGHRS, CDR2 YFSETQ.

This sequence originates from a human donor with breast cancer. Material: tumor tissue, obtained after IRX-2 immunotherapy. V usage is TRBV5-1 and J usage is TRBJ2-2; D is unclear. The CDR3 loop is CASSFNRGNTGELFF. CDR3 nucleotide sequence: TGCGCCAGCAGCTTTAATCGCGGGAACACCGGGGAGCTGTTTTTT.